The 22 T cell receptor beta chains reported below all come from one sample, sequenced in a study of blood T cell repertoires in COVID-19. Generated by immunoSEQ multiplex PCR, the TCRdb table keeps only in-frame clones and is missing some. The sample lists about 240,000 clones; around nine tenths were seen once. The sequenced sample was PBMCs or T cells enriched from blood (not recorded which). These receptors were collected from a woman in her twenties or thirties who had recovered from COVID-19.

The chain joins TRBV29-1 to TRBJ1-4; 7 positions match TRBD1. Trimming removed 4 bases from V and 6 bases from J; junction bases left unmatched: 2. Germline CDR1 SQVTM, CDR2 ANQGSEA. The CDR3 totals 12 residues. CDR3 sequence: CSVGQGDEKLFF. Here the CDR3 DNA reads TGCAGCGTTGGACAGGGTGATGAAAAACTGTTTTTT.

The DNA for the CDR3 is TGTGCCAGCAGTCGCTACAGGGGAGGAGTCCAGCCCCAGCATTTT. It codes for CASSRYRGGVQPQHF. The rearrangement joins TRBV6-5 to TRBJ1-5, with TRBD1 matching 7 bases. Germline V gene data show CDR1 as MNHEY and CDR2 as SVGAGI. After removal of 5 bases from V and 7 bases from J, the junction contained 11 bases not matched to a gene. The CDR3 length is 15 residues.

This clone was seen only once. For the CDR3, the DNA is TGTGCCAGTGAGACCAGGGACAGGGACTACGAGCAGTACTTC. It is translated as CASETRDRDYEQYF. The chain uses TRBV6-1 and TRBJ2-7, with 9 bases identical to TRBD1. The CDR3 consists of 14 residues. Germline CDR1 MNHNS, CDR2 SASEGT. Losses at the gene ends were 9 bases for V and 3 bases for J; bases not matched to a gene: 9.

The gene calls are TRBV30 and TRBJ2-1; no reliable D call. The germline gives CDR1 GTSNPN, CDR2 SVGIG (reference sequence). The CDR3 contains 13 residues. V was shortened by 3 bases and J by 6 bases, with 12 bases between the two germline ends. CDR3 in DNA: TGTGCCTGGAGCAACCAAGCCACCAATGAGCAGTTCTTC. This gives the protein CAWSNQATNEQFF.

This chain connects TRBV29-1 to TRBJ2-7; 8 bases fit TRBD2. This CDR3 region has 12 residues. The germline CDR1 and CDR2 sequences are SQVTM and ANQGSEA. The J segment lost 3 bases and the V segment lost 4 bases, leaving 2 bases of the junction unmatched. In DNA form, the CDR3 reads TGCAGCGTTGCCGGGACTAGCTACGAGCAGTACTTC. Translated, it gives CSVAGTSYEQYF.

The count of this clone is one. The chain has TRBV11-2 and TRBJ2-6, with 7 bases lining up with TRBD1. The V gene end was trimmed by 7 bases and the J gene end by 1 base; junction bases not matched to a gene: 10. From germline, CDR1 is SGHAT and CDR2 FQNNGV. This CDR3 spans 17 amino acids. The CDR3 coding sequence is TGTGCCAGCACCAAGACAGGGAAGAGATCTGGGGCCAACGTCCTGACTTTC. Translation: CASTKTGKRSGANVLTF.

The gene calls are TRBV5-1 and TRBJ2-1; 9 nucleotides line up with TRBD2. V trimming: 3 bases; J trimming: 5 bases; junction bases outside the gene matches: 6. CDR1 is SGHRS, CDR2 YFSETQ, per germline. CDR3 length equals 15 residues. CDR3 sequence (DNA): TGCGCCAGCAGCTCCAGCGGGGGGCCCAACAATGAGCAGTTCTTC. Its protein is CASSSSGGPNNEQFF.

This clone was picked up one time. This chain connects TRBV7-2 to TRBJ1-5; D ambiguous. The CDR3 has 12 residues. V was trimmed by 5 bases and J by 1 base, leaving 3 bases between them. CDR1 is SGHTA and CDR2 is FQGNSA in the germline V gene. The CDR3: CASSQSNQPQHF. As DNA, the CDR3 is TGTGCCAGCAGCCAAAGCAATCAGCCCCAGCATTTT.

The rearrangement links TRBV28 to TRBJ2-7; no reliable D call. The V end was cut by 3 bases, the J end by 3 bases, with 6 bases between. The CDR3 is 12 amino acids. The V gene's germline CDR1 is MDHEN and CDR2 SYDVKM. The CDR3 DNA is TGTGCCAGCAGTTTTGGGCGCTACGAGCAGTACTTC. Residues: CASSFGRYEQYF. The variable domain in full, completed from reference TRBV28 and TRBJ2-7, reads DVKVTQSSRYLVKRTGEKVFLECVQDMDHENMFWYRQDPGLGLRLIYFSYDVKMKEKGDIPEGYSVSREKKERFSLILESASTNQTSMYLCASSFGRYEQYFGPGTRLTVT.

The rearrangement uses TRBV9 and TRBJ1-6, with D perhaps TRBD1 (5 bases). The CDR3 loop spans 14 amino acids. From germline, CDR1 is SGDLS and CDR2 YYNGEE. V dropped 7 bases and J dropped 9 bases, with 17 bases sitting between them. Written as DNA, the CDR3 is TGTGCCAGCGCAATTAAGGGGCTTGGTTCACCCCTCCACTTT. Amino acid sequence: CASAIKGLGSPLHF.

This clone was detected a few times. CDR3: CASSTQLAGPSYEQYF. In nucleotides, the CDR3 is TGTGCCAGCAGCACACAACTAGCGGGCCCCTCCTACGAGCAGTACTTC. The J gene is TRBJ2-7, the V gene TRBV7-2, with 9 positions matching TRBD2. Germline V gene data show CDR1 as SGHTA and CDR2 as FQGNSA. CDR3 length equals 16 residues. Germline trimming cut 5 bases from V and 0 bases from J; bases unmatched to any gene: 8.

V usage is TRBV7-2 and J usage is TRBJ2-2, with TRBD2 matching 13 bases. V trimming: 5 bases; J trimming: 6 bases; junction bases outside the gene matches: 6. Per germline, CDR1 SGHTA and CDR2 FQGNSA. The CDR3 runs to 16 residues. The CDR3 protein is CASSATSGRPAGELFF. CDR3 in DNA: TGTGCCAGCAGCGCGACTAGCGGGAGGCCCGCCGGGGAGCTGTTTTTT.

This clone was observed a single time. The chain carries TRBV27 and TRBJ1-2; D may be TRBD1 (5 bases). Trimming removed 0 bases from V and 4 bases from J, with 6 bases in between. CDR3 length equals 13 residues. Per the germline V gene, CDR1 is MNHEY and CDR2 is SMNVEV (reference sequence). CDR3 residues: CASSLSDSYGYTF. CDR3 DNA sequence: TGTGCCAGCAGTTTATCAGACAGCTATGGCTACACCTTC.

This clone was seen a single time. The rearrangement uses TRBV6-5 and TRBJ1-4; a possible D gene is TRBD1 (5 bases). This CDR3 has 13 amino acids. Germline CDR1 and CDR2: MNHEY and SVGAGI. V shed 0 bases and J shed 8 bases, with 7 bases lying between them. The CDR3 nucleotides are TGTGCCAGCAGTTACTCCAGGGTCGAAAAACTGTTTTTT. Its translation is CASSYSRVEKLFF.

The V and J genes are TRBV2 and TRBJ1-2; no reliable D call. This CDR3 is 13 amino acids long. Germline V gene data show CDR1 as SNHLY and CDR2 as FYNNEI. Trimming shortened V by 5 bases and J by 9 bases, and 16 bases separated the two germline ends. The CDR3 nucleotides are TGTGCCAGCAGTTACCGGGAGCAAAATCGCTACACCTTC. It is translated as CASSYREQNRYTF.

This rearrangement joins TRBV4-3 to TRBJ2-1; TRBD2 matches 10 bases. This CDR3 contains 16 residues. Germline V gene data show CDR1 as LGHNA and CDR2 as YSLEER. The trim removed 0 bases at V and 7 bases at J, leaving 6 bases unmatched. CDR3 bases: TGCGCCAGCAGCCAAGAAGCGGGAGGGCCCGGAAATGAGCAGTTCTTC. Encoded protein: CASSQEAGGPGNEQFF.

This chain joins TRBV11-2 and TRBJ1-3, with 8 bases fitting TRBD1. Germline CDR1 SGHAT, CDR2 FQNNGV. There are 17 residues in the CDR3. The V gene end was trimmed by 0 bases and the J gene end by 2 bases; junction bases not matched to a gene: 6. This CDR3 reads CASSLDSGGLAGNTIYF. The DNA for the CDR3 is TGTGCCAGCAGCTTAGATTCAGGGGGCTTGGCTGGAAACACCATATATTTT.

A single count supports this clone. The chain carries TRBV6-2 or TRBV6-3 and TRBJ2-1; 8 positions agree with TRBD1. In germline, CDR1 is MNHEY, CDR2 SVGEGT. The V and J ends lost 5 bases and 11 bases, in that order; junction bases with no gene match: 2. The length of the CDR3 is 11 residues. This CDR3 reads CASSTGGKQFF. The DNA of the CDR3 is TGTGCCAGCAGTACAGGGGGAAAGCAGTTCTTC.

The CDR3 DNA reads TGTGCCAGCTGGGACAGGGGTAATTCACCCCTCCACTTT. Protein: CASWDRGNSPLHF. V and J are TRBV6-5 and TRBJ1-6; 10 nucleotides match TRBD1. J was trimmed by 6 bases and V by 8 bases; bases with no gene match: 1. The CDR3 sequence is 13 residues long. Germline loops: CDR1 MNHEY, CDR2 SVGAGI.

The CDR3 DNA sequence: TGTGCCAGCAGCCCAGGGACAGCCAATTCACCCCTCCACTTT. Protein product: CASSPGTANSPLHF. The genes are TRBV7-2 and TRBJ1-6, with TRBD1 identical over 7 bases. The germline gives CDR1 SGHTA, CDR2 FQGNSA. CDR3 length equals 14 residues. Trimming cost V 5 bases and J 7 bases; bases outside gene matches: 5. The whole variable domain, filled in from reference TRBV7-2 and TRBJ1-6, reads GAGVSQSPSNKVTEKGKDVELRCDPISGHTALYWYRQSLGQGLEFLIYFQGNSAPDKSGLPSDRFSAERTGGSVSTLTIQRTQQEDSAVYLCASSPGTANSPLHFGNGTRLTVT.

The genes are TRBV4-3 and TRBJ2-1; D is uncertain. Trimming cost V 2 bases and J 9 bases, with 14 bases left between them. This CDR3 region has 14 residues. Germline CDR1 reads LGHNA; CDR2 reads YSLEER. Here the CDR3 DNA reads TGCGCCAGCAGCCAAACATTTTTATTTTTTGAGCAGTTCTTC. Translation gives CASSQTFLFFEQFF.

The chain couples TRBV18 to TRBJ1-2; TRBD1 is a possible D gene (6 bases). Germline CDR1 reads KGHSH; CDR2 reads LQKENI. The CDR3 totals 14 residues. V was clipped by 7 bases and J by 5 bases, with 17 bases between them. The DNA for the CDR3 is TGTGCCAGCTTCGAGAGGGGGATGGGATATGGCTACACCTTC. Translating gives CASFERGMGYGYTF.